This TCR beta chain was captured in a study of response to subunit inactivated influenza vaccine. From the RT-PCR reads, TCRdb called clonotypes with MiXCR, one entry per CDR3 protein. Seen here are about 240,000 distinct CDR3 sequences, 9% to 15% observed once, and the top ten hold less than 8.5%. This CDR3 comprises 13 residues. The sequenced sample was non-naive T cells sorted from PBMCs, obtained 14 days before vaccination. This chain joins TRBV21-1 and TRBJ2-7. TRBV21-1 is deemed a pseudogene. The TCR comes from a man aged 45-65 years who received an inactivated influenza vaccine. The CDR3 protein is CAKAEQADYEQYF. The CDR3 coding sequence is TGTGCCAAGGCGGAGCAGGCGGACTACGAGCAGTACTTC.